The rows below give T cell receptor beta chains drawn from one sample of a study. TCRdb fed the 5' RACE reads into MiXCR, producing one record per CDR3 protein. Seen here are approximately 44,000 distinct CDR3 sequences, 29% observed once, and the top ten hold 3.5% to 4%. Sequencing used memory CD4+ T cells sorted from a lymph node. All receptors come from a female donor with breast cancer. Both conserved end residues are part of each CDR3. The D gene is left open where the match is weak. The size field is filled for only some rows; it gives once, few, many or a size class.

d_gene: -
j_gene: TRBJ2-7
abundance: -
v_gene: TRBV12-3/TRBV12-4
CDR3nt: TGTGCCAGCAGTTTCGGGGGCCGACATGGGTACGAGCAGTACTTC
CDR3aa: CASSFGGRHGYEQYF

d_gene: TRBD1
j_gene: TRBJ2-5
abundance: few
v_gene: TRBV20-1
CDR3nt: TGCAGTGCTAGAGGGGAGACAGGGGGCGGTGAGACCCAGTACTTC
CDR3aa: CSARGETGGGETQYF

d_gene: TRBD2
j_gene: TRBJ2-2
abundance: once
v_gene: TRBV5-1
CDR3nt: TGCGCCAGCAGCGGGACTAGTGGGATGGGCGGGGAGCTGTTTTTT
CDR3aa: CASSGTSGMGGELFF

d_gene: -
j_gene: TRBJ2-7
abundance: -
v_gene: TRBV15
CDR3nt: TGTGCCACCAGTGGCGGAGAAAAACTCTACGAGCAGTACTTC
CDR3aa: CATSGGEKLYEQYF

d_gene: -
j_gene: TRBJ2-2
abundance: -
v_gene: TRBV7-9
CDR3nt: TGTGCCAGCAGTCCAGGGAACACCGGGGAGCTGTTTTTT
CDR3aa: CASSPGNTGELFF

d_gene: -
j_gene: TRBJ1-1
abundance: -
v_gene: TRBV15
CDR3nt: TGTGCCACCAGCAGAGAAAGACAGACAACGGCTTTCTTT
CDR3aa: CATSRERQTTAFF

d_gene: -
j_gene: TRBJ2-3
abundance: -
v_gene: TRBV20-1
CDR3nt: TGCAGTGCTACGCCATTAGCGGTTTCTAGCACAGATACGCAGTATTTT
CDR3aa: CSATPLAVSSTDTQYF

d_gene: TRBD1
j_gene: TRBJ1-2
abundance: -
v_gene: TRBV5-4
CDR3nt: TGTGCCAGCAGCTTGACAGGGGATCGTGGTGGCTACACCTTC
CDR3aa: CASSLTGDRGGYTF

d_gene: -
j_gene: TRBJ2-5
abundance: few
v_gene: TRBV6-5
CDR3nt: TGTGCCAGCAGTTACCGTGGGGGGATACAAGAGACCCAGTACTTC
CDR3aa: CASSYRGGIQETQYF

d_gene: -
j_gene: TRBJ2-5
abundance: -
v_gene: TRBV6-1
CDR3nt: TGTGCCAGCAGTGAACGCGAGGGAAGAATCCAAGAGACCCAGTACTTC
CDR3aa: CASSEREGRIQETQYF

d_gene: -
j_gene: TRBJ1-5
abundance: -
v_gene: TRBV15
CDR3nt: TGTGCCACCAGCAGAGTCAATAATCAGCCCCAGCATTTT
CDR3aa: CATSRVNNQPQHF

d_gene: -
j_gene: TRBJ1-1
abundance: -
v_gene: TRBV5-1
CDR3nt: TGCGCCAGCAGCTTGGAACCGGAGCTGACTGAAGCTTTCTTT
CDR3aa: CASSLEPELTEAFF

d_gene: -
j_gene: TRBJ2-4
abundance: few
v_gene: TRBV20-1
CDR3nt: TGCAGTGCTTCTAAGGGGGTAGGCAAAAACATTCAGTACTTC
CDR3aa: CSASKGVGKNIQYF

d_gene: TRBD1
j_gene: TRBJ1-2
abundance: -
v_gene: TRBV9
CDR3nt: TGTGCCAGCAGCCCCCGGGACAGCTTGCCCCATGGCTACACCTTC
CDR3aa: CASSPRDSLPHGYTF

d_gene: -
j_gene: TRBJ1-1
abundance: -
v_gene: TRBV5-1
CDR3nt: TGCGCCAGCAGCTTGGGGGCCCCAGAAGACACTGAAGCTTTCTTT
CDR3aa: CASSLGAPEDTEAFF

d_gene: -
j_gene: TRBJ2-7
abundance: few
v_gene: TRBV5-1
CDR3nt: TGCGCCAGCAGCTTGGACAGTCTCTACGAGCAGTACTTC
CDR3aa: CASSLDSLYEQYF

d_gene: -
j_gene: TRBJ2-7
abundance: -
v_gene: TRBV6-1
CDR3nt: TGTGCCAGCAGATGGGACGCGCACATTCTCTACGAGCAGTACTTC
CDR3aa: CASRWDAHILYEQYF

d_gene: -
j_gene: TRBJ1-3
abundance: -
v_gene: TRBV9
CDR3nt: TGTGCCAGCAGCGTCGGAAGCGGAGGAAACACCATATATTTT
CDR3aa: CASSVGSGGNTIYF

d_gene: -
j_gene: TRBJ1-1
abundance: once
v_gene: TRBV9
CDR3nt: TGTACCAGCAGCGTTGACCAGGGGAACACTGAAGCTTTCTTT
CDR3aa: CTSSVDQGNTEAFF

d_gene: -
j_gene: TRBJ2-7
abundance: once
v_gene: TRBV7-9
CDR3nt: TGTGCCAGCAGCTCAGCCAACAGCTACGAGCAGTACTTC
CDR3aa: CASSSANSYEQYF

d_gene: TRBD2
j_gene: TRBJ2-7
abundance: -
v_gene: TRBV12-3/TRBV12-4
CDR3nt: TGTGCCAGCAGCCCCCTAGGTGGAGCGGGAGGGTCGACGCAGTACTTC
CDR3aa: CASSPLGGAGGSTQYF

d_gene: -
j_gene: TRBJ1-1
abundance: many
v_gene: TRBV7-9
CDR3nt: TGTGCCAGCAGCTCTGACAGGAACACTGAAGCTTTCTTT
CDR3aa: CASSSDRNTEAFF

d_gene: -
j_gene: TRBJ2-3
abundance: few
v_gene: TRBV5-1
CDR3nt: TGCGCCAGCAGCTTGGGGCAGTTCACAGATACGCAGTATTTT
CDR3aa: CASSLGQFTDTQYF

d_gene: -
j_gene: TRBJ2-5
abundance: once
v_gene: TRBV14
CDR3nt: TGTGCCAGCAGCCCTGGCCAGGAGACCCAGTACTTC
CDR3aa: CASSPGQETQYF

d_gene: TRBD1
j_gene: TRBJ2-1
abundance: -
v_gene: TRBV20-1
CDR3nt: TGCAGTGCTAGCGAGGAGGGGACAGGGAGGAATGAGCAGTTCTTC
CDR3aa: CSASEEGTGRNEQFF

d_gene: TRBD1
j_gene: TRBJ2-2
abundance: many
v_gene: TRBV5-1
CDR3nt: TGCGCCAGCAGCCTGCTAATGTCAGGGGGCACCGGGGAGCTGTTTTTT
CDR3aa: CASSLLMSGGTGELFF

d_gene: -
j_gene: TRBJ1-2
abundance: few
v_gene: TRBV5-1
CDR3nt: TGCGCCAGCAGCTTGGGAGGGACCGACGCCGGCTACACCTTC
CDR3aa: CASSLGGTDAGYTF

d_gene: TRBD1
j_gene: TRBJ2-2
abundance: few
v_gene: TRBV5-4
CDR3nt: TGTGCCAGCAGCCCCCTAGGACAGGGTAGGAGTTCGGCCGGGGAGCTGTTTTTT
CDR3aa: CASSPLGQGRSSAGELFF

d_gene: TRBD2
j_gene: TRBJ2-2
abundance: few
v_gene: TRBV28
CDR3nt: TGTGCCAGCAGTCCCACTAGCGGAGACACCGGGGAGCTGTTTTTT
CDR3aa: CASSPTSGDTGELFF

d_gene: -
j_gene: TRBJ1-2
abundance: few
v_gene: TRBV7-9
CDR3nt: TGTGCCAGCAGCTTAGTTGCAGGGGAAGGCAATGGCTACACCTTC
CDR3aa: CASSLVAGEGNGYTF

d_gene: -
j_gene: TRBJ1-4
abundance: -
v_gene: TRBV5-1
CDR3nt: TGCGCCAGCAGCTTGAGTCCCTGGAGTGCAACTAATGAAAAACTGTTTTTT
CDR3aa: CASSLSPWSATNEKLFF

d_gene: -
j_gene: TRBJ2-7
abundance: -
v_gene: TRBV7-6
CDR3nt: TGTGCCAGCAGCTTAGCAGGGGCCGAGCAGTACTTC
CDR3aa: CASSLAGAEQYF

d_gene: -
j_gene: TRBJ2-1
abundance: -
v_gene: TRBV7-9
CDR3nt: TGTGCCAGCAGCCCTAGGGGAGACGGGAATGAGCAGTTCTTC
CDR3aa: CASSPRGDGNEQFF

d_gene: -
j_gene: TRBJ1-1
abundance: -
v_gene: TRBV13
CDR3nt: TGTGCCAGCAGCTTGGACGGTGAAGCTTTCTTT
CDR3aa: CASSLDGEAFF

d_gene: -
j_gene: TRBJ1-1
abundance: few
v_gene: TRBV6-2/TRBV6-3
CDR3nt: TGTGCCAGCAGTTACGGATCGGGGAACACTGAAGCTTTCTTT
CDR3aa: CASSYGSGNTEAFF

d_gene: TRBD1
j_gene: TRBJ2-1
abundance: -
v_gene: TRBV24-1
CDR3nt: TGTGCCACCAGTGATTCGGGACAGAGGGAGCAGTTCTTC
CDR3aa: CATSDSGQREQFF

d_gene: -
j_gene: TRBJ2-3
abundance: -
v_gene: TRBV12-3/TRBV12-4
CDR3nt: TGTGCCAGCAGTATCACGGCAGGCACAGATACGCAGTATTTT
CDR3aa: CASSITAGTDTQYF

d_gene: TRBD1
j_gene: TRBJ2-7
abundance: few
v_gene: TRBV9
CDR3nt: TGTGCCAGCAGCGTTGAACCGGGACAGGGGCTGAACGAGCAGTACTTC
CDR3aa: CASSVEPGQGLNEQYF

d_gene: -
j_gene: TRBJ1-6
abundance: few
v_gene: TRBV7-8
CDR3nt: TGTGCCAGCAGCTTAGGAGGCGTCAGGGGTTCACCCCTCCACTTT
CDR3aa: CASSLGGVRGSPLHF

d_gene: TRBD1
j_gene: TRBJ2-3
abundance: -
v_gene: TRBV5-6
CDR3nt: TGTGCCAGCAGCCAGGACAGGGGCTCTGCAGATACGCAGTATTTT
CDR3aa: CASSQDRGSADTQYF

d_gene: TRBD1
j_gene: TRBJ1-1
abundance: -
v_gene: TRBV20-1
CDR3nt: TGCAGTACTCCAGGTCCGACAGGGGGTAACACTGAAGCTTTCTTT
CDR3aa: CSTPGPTGGNTEAFF

d_gene: -
j_gene: TRBJ2-1
abundance: -
v_gene: TRBV9
CDR3nt: TGTGCCAGCAGTACCCTCAGCGGTGGAGAGAACAATGAGCAGTTCTTC
CDR3aa: CASSTLSGGENNEQFF